This TCR beta chain stems from a study of blood T cell repertoires in COVID-19. The authors' processing: For nucleated cells, counts were estimated from reference gene primer amplification. Using immunoSEQ multiplex PCR, the repertoire was profiled, and TCRdb retains in-frame clones only, with some absent. D and trimming were read from the DNA, whereas the V and J calls and clone size are those reported in that table. The data hold a few hundred thousand clones, with 91% observed a single time. The TCR originated in a person in their late teens or twenties with COVID-19, enrolled during active disease. The material sequenced was peripheral blood.

The CDR3 is CASRSGSRETQYF. The CDR3 DNA reads TGTGCCAGTAGGAGCGGGAGTAGAGAGACCCAGTACTTC. The chain has TRBV19 and TRBJ2-5; TRBD2 agrees at 8 bases. From germline, CDR1 is LNHDA and CDR2 SQIVND (reference sequence). The trim removed 6 bases at V and 4 bases at J, leaving 4 bases unmatched. The CDR3 is 13 amino acids.